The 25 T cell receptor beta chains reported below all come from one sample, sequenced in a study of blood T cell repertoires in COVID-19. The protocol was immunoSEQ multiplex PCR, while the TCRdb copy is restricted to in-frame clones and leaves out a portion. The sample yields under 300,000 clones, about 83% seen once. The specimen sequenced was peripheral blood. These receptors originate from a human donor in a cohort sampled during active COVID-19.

The CDR3 is CASSVGMTDTQYF. CDR3 nucleotide sequence: TGTGCCAGCAGTGTCGGGATGACAGATACGCAGTATTTT. The chain carries TRBV2 and TRBJ2-3; possibly TRBD2 for D (5 bases). CDR3 length equals 13 residues. The V and J ends lost 4 bases and 3 bases respectively, with 8 bases between them. CDR1 is SNHLY and CDR2 is FYNNEI in the germline V gene.

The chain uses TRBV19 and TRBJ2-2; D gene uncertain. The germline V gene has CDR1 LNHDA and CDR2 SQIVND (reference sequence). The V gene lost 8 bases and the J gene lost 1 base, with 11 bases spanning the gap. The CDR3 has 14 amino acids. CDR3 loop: CASSIHRNTGELFF. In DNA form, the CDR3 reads TGTGCCAGTTCTATTCACAGGAACACCGGGGAGCTGTTTTTT.

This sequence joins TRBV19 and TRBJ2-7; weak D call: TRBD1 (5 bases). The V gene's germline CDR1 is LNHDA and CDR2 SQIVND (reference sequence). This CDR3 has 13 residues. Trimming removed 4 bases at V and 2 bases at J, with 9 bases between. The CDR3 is CASSTRQPYEQYF. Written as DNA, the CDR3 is TGTGCCAGTAGTACTCGACAGCCCTACGAGCAGTACTTC.

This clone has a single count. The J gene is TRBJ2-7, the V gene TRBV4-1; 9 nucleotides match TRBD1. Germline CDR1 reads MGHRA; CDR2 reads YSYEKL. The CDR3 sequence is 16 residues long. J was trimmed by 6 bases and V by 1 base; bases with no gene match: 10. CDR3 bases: TGCGCCAGCAGCCAAGTTGCGGGACAGGGCTTAAGCGAGCAGTACTTC. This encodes CASSQVAGQGLSEQYF.

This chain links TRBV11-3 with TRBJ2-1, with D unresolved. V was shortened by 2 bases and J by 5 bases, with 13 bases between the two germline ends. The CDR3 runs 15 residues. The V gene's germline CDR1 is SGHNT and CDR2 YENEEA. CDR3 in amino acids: CASSLRPTDDNEQFF. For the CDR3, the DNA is TGTGCCAGCAGCTTACGCCCGACTGATGACAATGAGCAGTTCTTC.

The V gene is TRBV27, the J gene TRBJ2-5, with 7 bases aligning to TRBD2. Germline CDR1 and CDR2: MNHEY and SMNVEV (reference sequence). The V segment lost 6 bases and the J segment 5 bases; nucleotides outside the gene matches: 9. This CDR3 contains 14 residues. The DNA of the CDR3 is TGTGCCAGCAGCTTACGGGGGGAGGGGGAGACCCAGTACTTC. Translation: CASSLRGEGETQYF.

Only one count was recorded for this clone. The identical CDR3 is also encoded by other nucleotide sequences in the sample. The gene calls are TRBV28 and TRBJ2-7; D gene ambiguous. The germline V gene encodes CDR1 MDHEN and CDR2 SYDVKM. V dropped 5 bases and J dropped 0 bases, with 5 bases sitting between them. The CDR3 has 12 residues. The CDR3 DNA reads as TGTGCCAGCAGTCTCAGCTCCTACGAGCAGTACTTC. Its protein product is CASSLSSYEQYF.

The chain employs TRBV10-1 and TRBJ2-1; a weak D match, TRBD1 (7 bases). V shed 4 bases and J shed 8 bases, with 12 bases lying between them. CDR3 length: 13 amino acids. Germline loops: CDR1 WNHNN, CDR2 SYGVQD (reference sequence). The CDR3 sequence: CASSVTGRHEQFF. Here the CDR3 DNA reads TGCGCCAGCAGTGTGACAGGGAGGCATGAGCAGTTCTTC.

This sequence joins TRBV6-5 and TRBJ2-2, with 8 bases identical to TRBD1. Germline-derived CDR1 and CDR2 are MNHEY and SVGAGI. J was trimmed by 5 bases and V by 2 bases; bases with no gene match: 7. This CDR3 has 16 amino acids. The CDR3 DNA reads TGTGCCAGCAGTTACCCGGACAGGGAAAGGACCGGGGAGCTGTTTTTT. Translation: CASSYPDRERTGELFF.

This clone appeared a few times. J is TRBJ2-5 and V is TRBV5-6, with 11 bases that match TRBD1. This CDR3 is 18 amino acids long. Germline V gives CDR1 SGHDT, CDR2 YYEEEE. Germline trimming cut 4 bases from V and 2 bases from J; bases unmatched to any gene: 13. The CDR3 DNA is TGTGCCAGCAGCCCTCCTTCCGGACAGGGGGCTTTTCAAGAGACCCAGTACTTC. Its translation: CASSPPSGQGAFQETQYF. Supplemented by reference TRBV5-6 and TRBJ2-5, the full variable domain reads DAGVTQSPTHLIKTRGQQVTLRCSPKSGHDTVSWYQQALGQGPQFIFQYYEEEERQRGNFPDRFSGHQFPNYSSELNVNALLLGDSALYLCASSPPSGQGAFQETQYFGPGTRLLVL.

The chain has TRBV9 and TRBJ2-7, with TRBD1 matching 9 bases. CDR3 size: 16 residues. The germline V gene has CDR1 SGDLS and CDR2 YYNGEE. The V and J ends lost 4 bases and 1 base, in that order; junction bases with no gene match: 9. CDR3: CASSPSGTGPSYEQYF. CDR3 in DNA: TGTGCCAGCAGCCCTTCGGGGACAGGGCCTTCCTACGAGCAGTACTTC.

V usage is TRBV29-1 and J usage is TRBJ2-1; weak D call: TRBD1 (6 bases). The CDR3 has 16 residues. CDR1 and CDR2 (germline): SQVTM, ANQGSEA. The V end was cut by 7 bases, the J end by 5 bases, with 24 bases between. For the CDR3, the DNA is TGCAGCGCACAGGGTGGACAGCGTTCGGACAACAATGAGCAGTTCTTC. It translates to CSAQGGQRSDNNEQFF.

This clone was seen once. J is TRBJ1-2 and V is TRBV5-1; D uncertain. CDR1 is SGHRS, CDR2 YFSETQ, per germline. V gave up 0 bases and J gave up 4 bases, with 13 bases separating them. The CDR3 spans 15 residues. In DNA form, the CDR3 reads TGCGCCAGCAGCTTGGACCCCGTTGTTAGCTATGGCTACACCTTC. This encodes CASSLDPVVSYGYTF.

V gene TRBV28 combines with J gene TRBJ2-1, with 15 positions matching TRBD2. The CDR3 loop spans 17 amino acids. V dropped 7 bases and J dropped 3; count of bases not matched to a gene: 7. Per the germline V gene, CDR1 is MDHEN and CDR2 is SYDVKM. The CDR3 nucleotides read TGTGCCAGCACTCAGGGACTAGCGGGAGGATTCTACAATGAGCAGTTCTTC. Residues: CASTQGLAGGFYNEQFF.

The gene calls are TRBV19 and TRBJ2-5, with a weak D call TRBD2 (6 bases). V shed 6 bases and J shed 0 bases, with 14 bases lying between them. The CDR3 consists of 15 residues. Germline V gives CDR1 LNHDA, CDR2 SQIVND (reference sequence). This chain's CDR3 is CASREGHTHQETQYF. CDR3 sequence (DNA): TGTGCCAGTAGGGAGGGGCACACCCACCAAGAGACCCAGTACTTC.

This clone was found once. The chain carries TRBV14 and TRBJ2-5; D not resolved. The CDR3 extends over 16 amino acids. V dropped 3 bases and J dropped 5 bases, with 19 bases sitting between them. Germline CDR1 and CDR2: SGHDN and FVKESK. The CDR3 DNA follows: TGTGCCAGCAGCCACGCCGGGTCGAGACTCGGCGAGACCCAGTACTTC. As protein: CASSHAGSRLGETQYF.

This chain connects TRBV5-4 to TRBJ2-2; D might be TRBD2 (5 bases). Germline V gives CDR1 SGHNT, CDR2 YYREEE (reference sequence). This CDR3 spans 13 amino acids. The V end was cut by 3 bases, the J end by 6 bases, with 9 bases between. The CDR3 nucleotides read TGTGCCAGCAGCTCAGCACTAGCCGGGGAGCTGTTTTTT. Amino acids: CASSSALAGELFF.

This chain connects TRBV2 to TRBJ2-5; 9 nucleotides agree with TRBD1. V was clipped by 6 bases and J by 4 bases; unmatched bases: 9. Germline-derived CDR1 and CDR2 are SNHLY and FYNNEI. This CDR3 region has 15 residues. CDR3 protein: CASSRDRGLRETQYF. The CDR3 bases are TGTGCCAGCAGCCGCGACAGGGGGTTGAGAGAGACCCAGTACTTC.

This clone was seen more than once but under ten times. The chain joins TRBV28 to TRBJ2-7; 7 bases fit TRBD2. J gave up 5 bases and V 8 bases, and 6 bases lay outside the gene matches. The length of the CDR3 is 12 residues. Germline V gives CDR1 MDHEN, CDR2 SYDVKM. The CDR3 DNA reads TGTGCCAGCGCGGGAGTTAACGACGAGCAGTACTTC. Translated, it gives CASAGVNDEQYF. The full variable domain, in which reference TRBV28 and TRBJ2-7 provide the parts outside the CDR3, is DVKVTQSSRYLVKRTGEKVFLECVQDMDHENMFWYRQDPGLGLRLIYFSYDVKMKEKGDIPEGYSVSREKKERFSLILESASTNQTSMYLCASAGVNDEQYFGPGTRLTVT.

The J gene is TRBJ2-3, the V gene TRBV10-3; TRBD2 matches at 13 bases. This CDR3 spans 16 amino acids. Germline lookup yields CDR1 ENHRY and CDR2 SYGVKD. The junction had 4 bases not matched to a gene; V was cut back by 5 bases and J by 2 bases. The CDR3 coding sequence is TGTGCCATCAGTCCGGGACTAGCGGGGACCACAGATACGCAGTATTTT. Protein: CAISPGLAGTTDTQYF.

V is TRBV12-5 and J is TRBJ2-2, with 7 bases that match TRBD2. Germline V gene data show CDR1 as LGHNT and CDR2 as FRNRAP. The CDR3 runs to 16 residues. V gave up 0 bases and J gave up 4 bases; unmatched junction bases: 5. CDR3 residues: CASGLVWGGSTGELFF. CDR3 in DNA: TGTGCTAGTGGTTTGGTTTGGGGGGGAAGCACCGGGGAGCTGTTTTTT.

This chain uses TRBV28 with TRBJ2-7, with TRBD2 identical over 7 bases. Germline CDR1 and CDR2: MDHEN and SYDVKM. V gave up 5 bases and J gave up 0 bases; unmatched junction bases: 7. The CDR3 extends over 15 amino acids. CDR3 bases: TGTGCCAGCAGTCCCGTACTAGCGCGCTCCTACGAGCAGTACTTC. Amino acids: CASSPVLARSYEQYF.

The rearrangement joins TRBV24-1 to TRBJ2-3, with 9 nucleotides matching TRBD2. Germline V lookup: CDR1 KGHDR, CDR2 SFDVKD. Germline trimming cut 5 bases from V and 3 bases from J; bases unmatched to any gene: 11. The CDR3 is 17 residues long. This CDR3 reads CATSASRGGAQTDTQYF. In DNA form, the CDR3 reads TGTGCCACCAGTGCTAGTCGCGGGGGGGCCCAAACAGATACGCAGTATTTT.

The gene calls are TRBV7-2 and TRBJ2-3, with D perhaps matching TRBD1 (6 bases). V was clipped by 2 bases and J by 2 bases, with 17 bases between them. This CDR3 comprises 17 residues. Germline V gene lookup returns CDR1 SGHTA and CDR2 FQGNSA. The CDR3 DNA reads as TGTGCCAGCAGCTTACCTGGCAGGGGCCCTCCCACAGATACGCAGTATTTT. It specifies CASSLPGRGPPTDTQYF.

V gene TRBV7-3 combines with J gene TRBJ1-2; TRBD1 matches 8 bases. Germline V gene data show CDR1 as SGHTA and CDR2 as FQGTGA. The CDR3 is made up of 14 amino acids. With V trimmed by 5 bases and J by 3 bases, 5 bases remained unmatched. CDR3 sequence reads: CASSPDRGDYGYTF. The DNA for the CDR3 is TGTGCCAGCAGCCCAGACAGGGGTGACTATGGCTACACCTTC. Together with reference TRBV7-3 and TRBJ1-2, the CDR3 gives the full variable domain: GAGVSQTPSNKVTEKGKYVELRCDPISGHTALYWYRQSLGQGPEFLIYFQGTGAADDSGLPNDRFFAVRPEGSVSTLKIQRTERGDSAVYLCASSPDRGDYGYTFGSGTRLTVV.